Listed below are T cell receptor beta chains from one sample, sequenced in a study of T cells after yellow fever vaccination. TCRdb ran MiXCR on the 5' RACE reads and lists one entry per CDR3 protein. The sample carries around 70,000 distinct CDR3 sequences, approximately 7.7% recorded once. The material was CD8+ T cells sorted from PBMCs, obtained less than 6 days after the first yellow fever vaccination. Source of these receptors: a man between 18 and 29 years old who received the YFV17D yellow fever vaccine. The conserved cysteine and the conserved F or W are not part of the CDR3 here.

v_call: TRBV12-3/TRBV12-4; j_call: TRBJ2-6; cdr3_aa: ASRPPGPGANVLT
v_call: TRBV5-1; j_call: TRBJ2-3; cdr3_aa: ASSRTSGDPFTDTQY
v_call: TRBV4-2; j_call: TRBJ2-3; cdr3_aa: ASSTFTDTQY
v_call: TRBV7-9; j_call: TRBJ2-1; cdr3_aa: ASSLSPRQGNEQF
v_call: TRBV7-8; j_call: TRBJ2-3; cdr3_aa: ASSLRAGTATDTQY
v_call: TRBV7-9; j_call: TRBJ2-1; cdr3_aa: ASSKLPGPPYNEQF
v_call: TRBV5-1; j_call: TRBJ2-2; cdr3_aa: ASSLGQGHGELF
v_call: TRBV15; j_call: TRBJ1-2; cdr3_aa: ATSRDRTNYGYT
v_call: TRBV27; j_call: TRBJ1-2; cdr3_aa: ASSFSRGSGYT
v_call: TRBV27; j_call: TRBJ2-7; cdr3_aa: ASSYGGPYEQY
v_call: TRBV29-1; j_call: TRBJ1-2; cdr3_aa: SASGSNYGYT
v_call: TRBV7-9; j_call: TRBJ2-2; cdr3_aa: ASSLALPGGELF
v_call: TRBV19; j_call: TRBJ2-7; cdr3_aa: ASSSNYLRSYEQY
v_call: TRBV5-4; j_call: TRBJ2-4; cdr3_aa: ASSLLTSGGAYENIQY
v_call: TRBV6-1; j_call: TRBJ2-3; cdr3_aa: ASSEWIRGMDTQY
v_call: TRBV12-3/TRBV12-4; j_call: TRBJ2-7; cdr3_aa: ASSSPWTGHYEQY
v_call: TRBV4-3; j_call: TRBJ2-2; cdr3_aa: ASSQEEGVGPGELF
v_call: TRBV2; j_call: TRBJ2-1; cdr3_aa: ASSEPSGGLGQF
v_call: TRBV6-1; j_call: TRBJ2-1; cdr3_aa: ASSEAVSSGVLNEQF
v_call: TRBV12-5; j_call: TRBJ1-1; cdr3_aa: ASGDFAVNTEAF
v_call: TRBV12-3/TRBV12-4; j_call: TRBJ2-3; cdr3_aa: ASSLRVQDTQY
v_call: TRBV7-6; j_call: TRBJ2-5; cdr3_aa: ASSPLARWTERTLQETQY
v_call: TRBV12-3/TRBV12-4; j_call: TRBJ2-1; cdr3_aa: ASSTAGGGRRNEQF
v_call: TRBV30; j_call: TRBJ2-1; cdr3_aa: AWSARQGYNEQF